The clone carrying this TCR beta chain was seen a handful of times. Its specificity is not known. Expressed TCRB transcripts were sequenced because the entire RNA isolate underwent reverse transcription. Measured with immunoSEQ multiplex PCR; TCRdb has only the in-frame clones, and not every one. The table includes 400,000 or so clones, 9.6% detected once. This sample was taken from a study of beta chain features in type 1 diabetes. General study findings and limits: Shorter TCRB CDR3s, moderately but significantly so, were found in Type 1 diabetes patients in all four CD4+ subsets.

V gave up 7 bases and J gave up 0 bases, with 8 bases separating them. This CDR3 region has 13 residues. Germline CDR1 SGHTA, CDR2 FQGNSA. This sequence joins TRBV7-2 and TRBJ2-3; D uncertain. Sequencing was performed on central memory CD4+ T cells from blood. This TCR derives from a young man with type 1 diabetes. CDR3 residues: CASIQRSTDTQYF. The CDR3 nucleotides are TGTGCCAGCATCCAGCGTAGCACAGATACGCAGTATTTT.